A selection of T cell receptor beta chains follows, all from one sample in a study of T cells in Graves' hyperthyroidism and ophthalmopathy. One entry per CDR3 protein, called by TCRdb with MiXCR from the multiplex PCR reads. The repertoire holds 300,000 to 450,000 distinct CDR3 sequences, roughly 20% seen once, with 40% in the top ten. Sequenced sample: blood. Receptor source: a young man with Graves' ophthalmopathy. Both conserved end residues are part of each CDR3. Part of the rows lack a size; the others show once, few, many or a class for expanded clones.

cdr3_length: 14
clone_size: many
v_call: TRBV27
j_call: TRBJ1-1
cdr3_aa: CASSPLNRATEAFF

cdr3_length: 16
clone_size: NA
v_call: TRBV5-1
j_call: TRBJ2-2
cdr3_aa: CASSLAGGPNTGELFF

cdr3_length: 15
clone_size: many
v_call: TRBV11-2
j_call: TRBJ1-6
cdr3_aa: CASSLVSVFRSPLHF

cdr3_length: 15
clone_size: many
v_call: TRBV12-3/TRBV12-4
j_call: TRBJ2-7
cdr3_aa: CASSPGTGVLYEQYF

cdr3_length: 12
clone_size: many
v_call: TRBV6-1
j_call: TRBJ1-2
cdr3_aa: CASSGQTYGYTF

cdr3_length: 15
clone_size: few
v_call: TRBV6-1
j_call: TRBJ2-7
cdr3_aa: CASSEPGTWTYEQYF

cdr3_length: 12
clone_size: few
v_call: TRBV20-1
j_call: TRBJ1-4
cdr3_aa: CSARQFNEKLFF

cdr3_length: 13
clone_size: many
v_call: TRBV11-2
j_call: TRBJ2-3
cdr3_aa: CASSPAQTDTQYF

cdr3_length: 12
clone_size: many
v_call: TRBV3-1
j_call: TRBJ1-2
cdr3_aa: CASSRGNYGYTF

cdr3_length: 16
clone_size: NA
v_call: TRBV7-2
j_call: TRBJ2-2
cdr3_aa: CASSPGRTVDTGELFF

cdr3_length: 18
clone_size: NA
v_call: TRBV27
j_call: TRBJ1-6
cdr3_aa: CASSDPTRVTDYNSPLHF

cdr3_length: 15
clone_size: many
v_call: TRBV7-8
j_call: TRBJ1-2
cdr3_aa: CASSLTRVANYGYTF

cdr3_length: 14
clone_size: many
v_call: TRBV28
j_call: TRBJ2-5
cdr3_aa: CASSTTGVRETQYF

cdr3_length: 15
clone_size: once
v_call: TRBV9
j_call: TRBJ2-7
cdr3_aa: CASNVFAGSSYEQYF

cdr3_length: 16
clone_size: few
v_call: TRBV6-2/TRBV6-3
j_call: TRBJ1-4
cdr3_aa: CASSYSQPAVGEKLFF

cdr3_length: 14
clone_size: many
v_call: TRBV3-1
j_call: TRBJ2-7
cdr3_aa: CASSQDYGVETQYF

cdr3_length: 15
clone_size: NA
v_call: TRBV6-1
j_call: TRBJ1-4
cdr3_aa: CASSTYRDRDEKLFF

cdr3_length: 14
clone_size: few
v_call: TRBV7-9
j_call: TRBJ2-7
cdr3_aa: CASRAGQGRYEQYF

cdr3_length: 14
clone_size: many
v_call: TRBV3-1
j_call: TRBJ2-7
cdr3_aa: CASSQEGTAREQYF

cdr3_length: 14
clone_size: NA
v_call: TRBV6-1
j_call: TRBJ1-2
cdr3_aa: CASRTGQGAGGYTF

cdr3_length: 15
clone_size: NA
v_call: TRBV11-1
j_call: TRBJ2-4
cdr3_aa: CASSLYGLGWNIQYF

cdr3_length: 15
clone_size: NA
v_call: TRBV20-1
j_call: TRBJ1-5
cdr3_aa: CSARDRRVGNQPQHF

cdr3_length: 15
clone_size: NA
v_call: TRBV3-1
j_call: TRBJ2-2
cdr3_aa: CASSQDLPGTGELFF

cdr3_length: 18
clone_size: NA
v_call: TRBV6-5
j_call: TRBJ1-2
cdr3_aa: CASSYRPLRAAGNYGYTF

cdr3_length: 10
clone_size: NA
v_call: TRBV10-1
j_call: TRBJ1-1
cdr3_aa: CASSVTEAFF

cdr3_length: 15
clone_size: many
v_call: TRBV4-2
j_call: TRBJ2-7
cdr3_aa: CASSQAWQGAYEQYF

cdr3_length: 17
clone_size: few
v_call: TRBV4-2
j_call: TRBJ2-1
cdr3_aa: CASSQDGPGGHRNEQFF

cdr3_length: 14
clone_size: many
v_call: TRBV5-1
j_call: TRBJ2-7
cdr3_aa: CASSRGRDPNEQYF

cdr3_length: 17
clone_size: NA
v_call: TRBV20-1
j_call: TRBJ2-2
cdr3_aa: CSASSGQGAFTTGELFF

cdr3_length: 17
clone_size: many
v_call: TRBV7-9
j_call: TRBJ1-1
cdr3_aa: CASSLRLGQGIRGEAFF

cdr3_length: 13
clone_size: NA
v_call: TRBV12-3/TRBV12-4
j_call: TRBJ2-1
cdr3_aa: CASRNPGDNEQFF

cdr3_length: 14
clone_size: NA
v_call: TRBV5-4
j_call: TRBJ1-4
cdr3_aa: CASSSGQWGEKLFF

cdr3_length: 19
clone_size: many
v_call: TRBV10-3
j_call: TRBJ2-3
cdr3_aa: CAISSQGTSGGLSTDTQYF

cdr3_length: 16
clone_size: few
v_call: TRBV24-1
j_call: TRBJ2-3
cdr3_aa: CATSDSGGILSDTQYF

cdr3_length: 14
clone_size: many
v_call: TRBV6-5
j_call: TRBJ1-1
cdr3_aa: CASSYSQVNTEAFF

cdr3_length: 13
clone_size: NA
v_call: TRBV19
j_call: TRBJ1-5
cdr3_aa: CASSIWDPQPQHF

cdr3_length: 15
clone_size: NA
v_call: TRBV20-1
j_call: TRBJ1-5
cdr3_aa: CSARKYVASNQPQHF

cdr3_length: 14
clone_size: many
v_call: TRBV5-5
j_call: TRBJ2-2
cdr3_aa: CASKLKPNTGELFF

cdr3_length: 18
clone_size: NA
v_call: TRBV6-1
j_call: TRBJ1-6
cdr3_aa: CASSEGDPGGWPHSPLHF

cdr3_length: 15
clone_size: many
v_call: TRBV6-1
j_call: TRBJ1-1
cdr3_aa: CASSYKAGAHTEAFF

cdr3_length: 16
clone_size: few
v_call: TRBV6-1
j_call: TRBJ2-3
cdr3_aa: CASRVTAGGPADTQYF

cdr3_length: 16
clone_size: few
v_call: TRBV24-1
j_call: TRBJ2-5
cdr3_aa: CATSDFKRGNQETQYF

cdr3_length: 15
clone_size: many
v_call: TRBV5-1
j_call: TRBJ1-4
cdr3_aa: CASSESGTRAEKLFF

cdr3_length: 14
clone_size: many
v_call: TRBV20-1
j_call: TRBJ2-5
cdr3_aa: CSAQTMGDQETQYF

cdr3_length: 14
clone_size: many
v_call: TRBV7-3
j_call: TRBJ1-1
cdr3_aa: CASSQTEGRTEAFF

cdr3_length: 13
clone_size: many
v_call: TRBV20-1
j_call: TRBJ2-7
cdr3_aa: CSARGQGFHEQYF

cdr3_length: 15
clone_size: few
v_call: TRBV3-1
j_call: TRBJ2-7
cdr3_aa: CASSQGAGGPHEQYF

cdr3_length: 12
clone_size: many
v_call: TRBV5-1
j_call: TRBJ2-3
cdr3_aa: CASSLVPDTQYF